The clone carrying this T cell receptor beta chain has more than one count but fewer than ten. Its antigen is unidentified. A sort by CD45RO/CCR7/CD25/CD127/CD95/CD27 yielded CD4+ naive, central memory, regulatory and stem cell-like memory cells. Isolated RNA was reverse transcribed in full, so expressed TCRB transcripts were sequenced. An average of about 3.5 million reads was obtained for naive, central memory and regulatory T cell samples. Using immunoSEQ multiplex PCR, the repertoire was profiled, and TCRdb retains in-frame clones only, with some absent. This sample has a few hundred thousand clones; around 15% occur once, and the top ten carry about 0.092%. This entry comes from a study of beta chain features in type 1 diabetes. Notes on the study in general: For patients and controls alike, PCR might favor shorter templates to the same degree. Moderately but significantly shorter TCRB CDR3s were found in Type 1 diabetes patients in all four CD4+ subsets. Compared to healthy donors, patients appeared to have naive, central memory and Treg TCRB repertoires that were more alike.

Trimming cost V 5 bases and J 4 bases, with 11 bases left between them. Looked up from germline, CDR1 is SGDLS and CDR2 is YYNGEE. This CDR3 comprises 13 residues. V is TRBV9 and J is TRBJ2-3; D ambiguous. Sequenced material: naive CD4+ T cells from blood. The receptor's source is a man aged 30 to 45 with type 1 diabetes. CDR3 nucleotides: TGTGCCAGCAGTGTACCTTCGGCAGATACGCAGTATTTT. This codes for CASSVPSADTQYF.